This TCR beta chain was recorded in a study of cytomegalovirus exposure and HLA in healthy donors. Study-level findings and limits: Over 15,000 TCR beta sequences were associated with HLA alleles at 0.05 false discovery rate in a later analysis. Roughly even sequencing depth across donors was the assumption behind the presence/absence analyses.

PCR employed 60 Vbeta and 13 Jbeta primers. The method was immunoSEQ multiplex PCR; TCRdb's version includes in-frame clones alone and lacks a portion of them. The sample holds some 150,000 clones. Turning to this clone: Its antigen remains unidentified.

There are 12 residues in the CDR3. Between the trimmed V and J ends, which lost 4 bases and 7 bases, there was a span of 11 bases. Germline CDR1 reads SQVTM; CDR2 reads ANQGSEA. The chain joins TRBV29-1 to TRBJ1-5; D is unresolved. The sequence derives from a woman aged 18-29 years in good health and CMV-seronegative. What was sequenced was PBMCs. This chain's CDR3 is CSVGGPQQPQHF. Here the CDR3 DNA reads TGCAGCGTTGGTGGGCCTCAGCAGCCCCAGCATTTT. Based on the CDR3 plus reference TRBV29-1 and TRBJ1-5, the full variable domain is SAVISQKPSRDICQRGTSLTIQCQVDSQVTMMFWYRQQPGQSLTLIATANQGSEATYESGFVIDKFPISRPNLTFSTLTVSNMSPEDSSIYLCSVGGPQQPQHFGDGTRLSIL.